Below, 10 T cell receptor beta chains from the same sample are listed, as sequenced in a study of T cell responses to AZD1222 COVID-19 vaccine. Method: immunoSEQ multiplex PCR; TCRdb's copy keeps in-frame clones and lacks some. Altogether about 170,000 clones are present, about 88% being singletons, with the ten largest covering approximately 1.8%. The sample consisted of peripheral blood, taken on day 0 of AZD1222 vaccination. All receptors derive from an adult in good health.

The chain combines TRBV6-1 with TRBJ1-1; D gene ambiguous. Trimming shortened V by 5 bases and J by 1 base, and 14 bases separated the two germline ends. Germline lookup yields CDR1 MNHNS and CDR2 SASEGT. The CDR3 runs 15 residues. The CDR3 DNA sequence: TGTGCCAGCAGTCCTACCACGGCGGGGAACACTGAAGCTTTCTTT. It encodes CASSPTTAGNTEAFF.

This chain connects TRBV18 to TRBJ2-7, with a possible D match to TRBD1 (5 bases). Germline loops: CDR1 KGHSH, CDR2 LQKENI. CDR3 length equals 13 residues. Trimming took 0 bases from V and 7 from J, leaving 10 bases between them. The CDR3 spells CASSPPSQAEQYV. CDR3 nucleotides: TGTGCCAGCTCACCACCCTCACAGGCAGAGCAGTACGTC.

The chain is built from TRBV18 and TRBJ1-1; 8 nucleotides align to TRBD1. V was clipped by 5 bases and J by 0 bases; unmatched bases: 8. CDR1 is KGHSH, CDR2 LQKENI, per germline. The CDR3 runs to 16 residues. The CDR3 protein is CASSGQGMTMNTEAFF. In DNA, the CDR3 is TGTGCCAGCTCAGGACAGGGAATGACCATGAACACTGAAGCTTTCTTT.

The rearrangement uses TRBV13 and TRBJ1-5; 7 positions match TRBD1. CDR1 is PRHDT and CDR2 is FYEKMQ in the germline V gene (reference sequence). Germline trimming cut 0 bases from V and 0 bases from J; bases unmatched to any gene: 8. The CDR3 runs 18 residues. The CDR3, as DNA: TGTGCCAGCAGCTTAGGGAGGGGGCGAGGGTATAGCAATCAGCCCCAGCATTTT. Translating gives CASSLGRGRGYSNQPQHF.

The chain combines TRBV10-3 with TRBJ1-1; 9 bases fit TRBD1. The J segment lost 1 base and the V segment lost 6 bases, leaving 3 bases of the junction unmatched. Germline CDR1 ENHRY, CDR2 SYGVKD. This CDR3 spans 14 amino acids. The DNA for the CDR3 is TGTGCCATCAGGGACAGGGGTAGGAACACTGAAGCTTTCTTT. Translating gives CAIRDRGRNTEAFF.

The chain recombines TRBV10-3 with TRBJ2-3, with 7 bases matching TRBD2. Germline CDR1 ENHRY, CDR2 SYGVKD. This CDR3 spans 13 amino acids. The V gene end was trimmed by 10 bases and the J gene end by 0 bases; junction bases not matched to a gene: 4. The CDR3 reads CATLRESTDTQYF. As DNA, the CDR3 is TGTGCCACGCTGCGGGAGAGCACAGATACGCAGTATTTT.

The J gene is TRBJ1-4, the V gene TRBV29-1; D call uncertain. The CDR3 loop spans 10 amino acids. The germline CDR1 and CDR2 sequences are SQVTM and ANQGSEA. V was clipped by 5 bases and J by 12 bases, with 10 bases between them. CDR3 loop: CSVRNPELFF. Written as DNA, the CDR3 is TGCAGCGTTCGTAACCCGGAACTGTTTTTT.

This chain joins TRBV6-5 and TRBJ2-1, with D perhaps matching TRBD2 (6 bases). V dropped 9 bases and J dropped 7 bases, with 19 bases sitting between them. The CDR3 covers 14 residues. The V gene's germline CDR1 is MNHEY and CDR2 SVGAGI. Here the CDR3 reads CASLDGAGSNEQFF. CDR3 bases: TGTGCCAGTCTGGACGGGGCGGGATCGAATGAGCAGTTCTTC.

This clone has just a few counts. V usage is TRBV11-3 and J usage is TRBJ2-2, with 7 bases identical to TRBD1. The CDR3 has 14 residues. Trimming at V came to 5 bases and at J to 7 bases, leaving 7 bases not matched to a gene. Germline V lookup: CDR1 SGHNT, CDR2 YENEEA. In DNA form, the CDR3 reads TGTGCCAGCAGCCGAAAAGGGGGCAACGGGGAGCTGTTTTTT. Protein: CASSRKGGNGELFF.

This clone was found once. This chain uses TRBV5-1 with TRBJ2-1; 12 bases agree with TRBD2. The CDR3 spans 14 residues. The V and J ends lost 3 bases and 7 bases, in that order; junction bases with no gene match: 2. The germline gives CDR1 SGHRS, CDR2 YFSETQ. CDR3 sequence reads: CASSSSGGANEQFF. For the CDR3, the DNA is TGCGCCAGCAGCTCTAGCGGGGGGGCTAATGAGCAGTTCTTC.